This T cell receptor (beta chain) was sequenced during a study of T cell repertoires in cytomegalovirus infection. At the level of the study: Indicated by public TCR beta signatures were CMV infection and matching HLA type. Broader study findings: In two of eight donors, the top clonotype was HLA-C-restricted CMV-specific.

This CDR3 contains 15 residues. Germline V gene data show CDR1 as MNHEY and CDR2 as SVGEGT. Comments on this clonotype: Its antigen is not known. The germline gene is not matched at one end of the junction; a read error may be the cause.

Each CDR3 protein is one row after TCRdb ran MiXCR on the reads. The sample yields fewer than 550,000 distinct CDR3 sequences, approximately 31% seen once. J is TRBJ2-7 and V is TRBV6-2 or TRBV6-3; 10 bases line up with TRBD1. The TCR comes from a human donor in good health (CMV status not recorded). Some clones in this sample may be carry-over from other donors' samples. Sequencing was done on a sample of PBMCs. The CDR3 protein is CASSAAGTGAYEQSF. Written as DNA, the CDR3 is TGTGCCAGCAGTGCAGCCGGGACAGGGGCCTACGAGCAGTCCTTC.